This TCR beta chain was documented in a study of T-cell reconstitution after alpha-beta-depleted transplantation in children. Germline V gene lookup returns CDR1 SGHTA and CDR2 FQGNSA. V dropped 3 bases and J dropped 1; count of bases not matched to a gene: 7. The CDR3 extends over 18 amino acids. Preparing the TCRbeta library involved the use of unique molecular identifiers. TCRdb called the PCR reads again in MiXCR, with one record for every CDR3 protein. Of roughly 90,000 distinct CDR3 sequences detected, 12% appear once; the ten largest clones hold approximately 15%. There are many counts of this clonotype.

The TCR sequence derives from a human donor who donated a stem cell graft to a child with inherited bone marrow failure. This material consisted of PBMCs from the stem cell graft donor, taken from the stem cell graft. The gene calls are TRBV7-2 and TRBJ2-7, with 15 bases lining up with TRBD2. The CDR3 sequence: CASSFRGLAGGPSYEQYF. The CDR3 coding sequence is TGTGCCAGCAGCTTTCGTGGACTAGCGGGGGGGCCATCCTACGAGCAGTACTTC.